Described below is a single T cell receptor beta chain sequence and its context. The antigen it binds to is not known. Per-nucleotide qualities are absent, and no much larger clonotype sits a single base away. These data belong to a study of T cell changes during pregnancy in multiple sclerosis (dated by TCRdb to about 2019). Regarding the complete study: The study examined how the T cell repertoire changed over the course of pregnancy in women with multiple sclerosis.

Per the germline V gene, SGHTA is the CDR1 and FQGNSA is the CDR2. At the junction V is shortened by 1 base and J by 10 bases, with 16 bases in between. Spanning cysteine to phenylalanine, the CDR3 consists of 14 amino acids. Only the CDR3 DNA stays, 42 bases, in frame from base 1. The protocol used for the library was the immunoSEQ multiplex PCR assay. TCRdb took this table from immuneACCESS and kept in-frame rearrangements with V and J called. Such tables lack part of the clones; where checked against another copy, unresolved V genes explain under half of the gap, and the rest is unexplained. Recorded for this sample are tens of thousands of clones; around 94% of them occurred a single time. About 0.99% of the sample goes to the ten largest clones.

The sequence was obtained from a female donor in good health, enrolled as a control in a pregnancy study. The sequenced sample was peripheral blood, obtained in the second trimester of pregnancy. The chain links TRBV7-2 with TRBJ1-1, with TRBD1 as a weak D call on 6 bases. The CDR3 protein sequence reads: CASSLDREPPGAFF. The DNA sequence is TGTGCCAGCAGCTTAGACAGGGAACCCCCGGGAGCTTTCTTT.